The rows below give T cell receptor beta chains drawn from one sample of a study of cytotoxic CD8 clonotypes in ibrutinib-treated CLL. TCRdb's copy holds only in-frame clones and misses some; the assay was immunoSEQ multiplex PCR. Of tens of thousands of clones in the sample, 49% were seen once. This specimen was PBMCs, taken before ibrutinib treatment. The receptor source for this set is a human donor with chronic lymphocytic leukemia. CDR3s include the opening cysteine and the closing phenylalanine or tryptophan. A D gene is named only where the DNA matches it firmly. Clone size is not always given. Where it is, it says once, few, many or a class for expanded clones.

NA,few,TRBJ1-3,TRBV4-2,CASSQSPGRGGNTIYF,TGTGCCAGCAGCCAAAGCCCGGGACGAGGGGGAAACACCATATATTTT
TRBD1,NA,TRBJ2-7,TRBV6-5,CASSPPGQGAKEQYF,TGTGCCAGCAGTCCACCGGGACAGGGGGCTAAGGAGCAGTACTTC
NA,few,TRBJ2-3,TRBV5-8,CASSLRGADTQYF,TGTGCCAGCAGCTTAAGGGGGGCAGATACGCAGTATTTT
NA,NA,TRBJ2-3,TRBV6-5,CASTSGGARDTQYF,TGTGCCAGCACCTCAGGAGGGGCGAGAGATACGCAGTATTTT
NA,many,TRBJ1-4,TRBV5-1,CASSTDRATNEKLFF,TGCGCCAGCAGCACGGACCGAGCAACTAATGAAAAACTGTTTTTT
TRBD2,NA,TRBJ2-3,TRBV5-4,CASTLGSGGAGTDTQYF,TGTGCCAGCACCCTGGGTAGCGGGGGGGCCGGTACAGATACGCAGTATTTT
TRBD1,NA,TRBJ2-3,TRBV6-5,CASRGDRLWNTQYF,TGTGCCAGCAGGGGGGACAGGCTCTGGAATACGCAGTATTTT
TRBD1,NA,TRBJ2-2,TRBV6-1,CATRTGGDTGELFF,TGTGCCACTCGGACAGGGGGCGACACCGGGGAGCTGTTTTTT
NA,once,TRBJ1-2,TRBV29-1,CSVVGGFYGYTF,TGCAGCGTTGTAGGAGGGTTCTATGGCTACACCTTC
NA,NA,TRBJ2-7,TRBV27,CASSRAPFEPYEQYF,TGTGCCAGCAGCCGGGCCCCCTTCGAACCATACGAGCAGTACTTC
NA,NA,TRBJ2-6,TRBV5-5,CASSLAGANVLTF,TGTGCCAGCAGCTTGGCCGGGGCCAACGTCCTGACTTTC
TRBD1,NA,TRBJ1-1,TRBV4-1,CASSHVPGQGTTEAFF,TGCGCCAGCAGCCATGTACCGGGACAGGGAACCACTGAAGCTTTCTTT
TRBD1,NA,TRBJ2-7,TRBV5-5,CASSLGQGAYYEQYF,TGTGCCAGCAGCCTAGGACAGGGGGCTTACTACGAGCAGTACTTC
TRBD2,NA,TRBJ2-2,TRBV19,CASTLAGERTGELFF,TGTGCCAGTACTCTCGCGGGGGAACGAACCGGGGAGCTGTTTTTT
NA,NA,TRBJ1-2,TRBV7-9,CASSMRGDYGYTF,TGTGCCAGCAGCATGCGGGGAGACTATGGCTACACCTTC
NA,NA,TRBJ1-4,TRBV28,CASSLYNEKLFF,TGTGCCAGCAGTTTATACAATGAAAAACTGTTTTTT
NA,NA,TRBJ1-2,TRBV10-3,CAEATDPGDGYTF,TGTGCCGAGGCCACGGACCCGGGAGATGGCTACACCTTC
TRBD1,few,TRBJ1-2,TRBV7-2,CASSPRDRGYGYTF,TGTGCCAGCAGCCCAAGGGACAGAGGGTATGGCTACACCTTC
NA,NA,TRBJ1-5,TRBV15,CATSRGGTNQPQHF,TGTGCCACCAGCAGAGGAGGGACCAATCAGCCCCAGCATTTT
TRBD2,NA,TRBJ2-5,TRBV6-5,CASRYSGGVSETQYF,TGTGCCAGCAGGTATAGCGGGGGCGTCTCAGAGACCCAGTACTTC
TRBD1,NA,TRBJ2-7,TRBV27,CASSPRTGWLLEQYF,TGTGCCAGCAGTCCAAGGACAGGGTGGCTACTCGAGCAGTACTTC
NA,NA,TRBJ2-1,TRBV9,CASSVFPGGGARSYNEQFF,TGTGCCAGCAGCGTTTTTCCCGGAGGGGGCGCACGGTCCTACAATGAGCAGTTCTTC
TRBD1,once,TRBJ2-5,TRBV4-2,CASSHGTGGLETQYF,TGTGCCAGCAGCCACGGGACAGGGGGCTTGGAGACCCAGTACTTC
NA,NA,TRBJ2-5,TRBV4-2,CASSYLTGSGETQYF,TGTGCCAGCAGCTATTTAACAGGGTCCGGAGAGACCCAGTACTTC